This T cell receptor (beta chain) is from a study of blood T cell repertoires in COVID-19. Produced via immunoSEQ multiplex PCR; TCRdb's table is partial and in-frame only. The sample holds 95,000 to 150,000 clones, roughly 89% seen once. Sample: peripheral blood. The receptor was derived from a woman in her forties or fifties with acute or convalescent COVID-19.

CDR3 bases: TGTGCCTGGAGTGTACGGGGGGCGGGTGAAAAACTGTTTTTT. Translation gives CAWSVRGAGEKLFF. V gene TRBV30 combines with J gene TRBJ1-4, with D perhaps TRBD1 (6 bases). Germline V CDR1 and CDR2: GTSNPN, SVGIG (reference sequence). V dropped 0 bases and J dropped 7 bases, with 12 bases sitting between them. This CDR3 has 14 amino acids.